Listed below are T cell receptor beta chains from one sample, sequenced in a study of response to subunit inactivated influenza vaccine. TCRdb recomputed calls from the RT-PCR reads with MiXCR, one row per CDR3 protein. The sample includes around 540,000 distinct CDR3 sequences, 12% of them seen just once. The sample was PBMCs from blood, taken on the day of vaccination. Source of these receptors: a man aged 45-60 years who received an inactivated influenza vaccine. The CDR3 runs from the conserved cysteine through the conserved F or W. The D gene is left open where the match is weak. Clone sizes are given selectively: once, few, many, or a class where the clone is expanded.

few | . | TRBJ2-1 | TRBV2 | TGTGCCACCCACCCACTAGCATCTTACAATGAGCAGTTCTTC | CATHPLASYNEQFF
few | TRBD1 | TRBJ1-1 | TRBV6-1 | TGTGCCAGCAGTCCTCCGACACAGGGGGCTCGAGGCACTGAAGCTTTCTTT | CASSPPTQGARGTEAFF
few | . | TRBJ1-1 | TRBV5-1 | TGCGCCAGCACTCCCGACAGTTTGAACACTGAAGCTTTCTTT | CASTPDSLNTEAFF
. | TRBD1 | TRBJ2-7 | TRBV6-1 | TGTGCCAGCAGGGACAGGGTCGTCTACGAGCAGTACTTC | CASRDRVVYEQYF
. | . | TRBJ2-1 | TRBV29-1 | TGCAGCACCTGGGACAAAGCATTAATTGATGAGCAGTTCTTC | CSTWDKALIDEQFF
. | . | TRBJ2-7 | TRBV12-3/TRBV12-4 | TGTGCCAGCAGTTCGGGGAGAACCACCTACGAGCAGTACTTC | CASSSGRTTYEQYF
. | TRBD2 | TRBJ2-1 | TRBV27 | TGTGCCAGCAGTCCGGGACTAGCCCTTCATGAGCAGTTCTTC | CASSPGLALHEQFF
many | . | TRBJ2-7 | TRBV27 | TGTGCCAGCAGTCCCTTCGAAGGGGCGAGAATGGACGAGCAGTACTTC | CASSPFEGARMDEQYF
few | . | TRBJ2-7 | TRBV20-1 | TGCAGTGCTACGTCACGGGGCATCTACGAGCAGTACTTC | CSATSRGIYEQYF
. | . | TRBJ2-1 | TRBV10-3 | TGTGCCATCAGTGAGCCACTGGGTGAGCAGTTCTTC | CAISEPLGEQFF
. | . | TRBJ1-2 | TRBV5-1 | TGCGCCAGCAGCTTGGGACAGAGACACTATGGCTACACCTTC | CASSLGQRHYGYTF
. | . | TRBJ2-7 | TRBV5-5 | TGTGCCAGCAGCGGTGGACGGGGGCGTAGCGAGCAGTACTTC | CASSGGRGRSEQYF
. | . | TRBJ2-7 | TRBV18 | TGTGCCAGCTCACCTCTCGCTGCAGCAGACGAGCAGTACTTC | CASSPLAAADEQYF
few | . | TRBJ1-4 | TRBV6-1 | TGTGCCAGCAGACCTCCGACGGCTAATGAAAAACTGTTTTTT | CASRPPTANEKLFF
. | . | TRBJ2-1 | TRBV5-5 | TGTGCCAGCAGCCCTCTGGCGGGGGCCCCCAATGAGCAGTTCTTC | CASSPLAGAPNEQFF
. | . | TRBJ2-7 | TRBV10-3 | TGTGCCATCAGTGAAAACTACGAGCAGTACTTC | CAISENYEQYF
. | . | TRBJ2-1 | TRBV5-1 | TGCGCCAGCAGCCCGCTTGGGACGAACAATGAGCAGTTCTTC | CASSPLGTNNEQFF
. | TRBD2 | TRBJ2-1 | TRBV15 | TGTGCCACCAGCGGCCTCCGACACGGGGGGGAGCAGTTCTTC | CATSGLRHGGEQFF
few | . | TRBJ2-3 | TRBV12-3/TRBV12-4 | TGTGCCAGCAGTTTAAGCCCTAGATGGACAGATACGCAGTATTTT | CASSLSPRWTDTQYF
. | . | TRBJ2-7 | TRBV20-1 | TGCAGTCTCACCCAACCAGGGGAGCAGTACTTC | CSLTQPGEQYF
many | TRBD1 | TRBJ1-4 | TRBV5-4 | TGTGCCAGCAGCAATACAGGGGCTAATGAAAAACTGTTTTTT | CASSNTGANEKLFF
many | TRBD1 | TRBJ1-2 | TRBV12-3/TRBV12-4 | TGTGCCAGCAGTTTAGCACAGGGGCGCGGCTACACCTTC | CASSLAQGRGYTF
. | . | TRBJ1-6 | TRBV20-1 | TGCAGTGCTAGTTTTGACAGGAGCTCACCCCTCCACTTT | CSASFDRSSPLHF
few | . | TRBJ1-2 | TRBV5-1 | TGCGCCAGCAGCAAAGGGTGGCGTGGCTACACCTTC | CASSKGWRGYTF
. | . | TRBJ2-6 | TRBV20-1 | TGCAGTGCTAGTCAGGGACCAATTTCTGGGGCCAACGTCCTGACTTTC | CSASQGPISGANVLTF
few | . | TRBJ2-5 | TRBV29-1 | TGCAGCGTTGAAGATCCGGTCTCAGGGGCGGCTCTTCAAGAGACCCAGTACTTC | CSVEDPVSGAALQETQYF
. | . | TRBJ2-3 | TRBV9 | TGTGCCAGCAGCGCCCGACTAGGATCCACAGATACGCAGTATTTT | CASSARLGSTDTQYF
few | TRBD1 | TRBJ2-1 | TRBV4-3 | TGCGCCAGCAGCCAGGGACAGTTAAATGAGCAGTTCTTC | CASSQGQLNEQFF
. | . | TRBJ2-3 | TRBV5-1 | TGCGCCAGCAGTGAAGACAGAACTCTCGGCTCTTTT | CASSEDRTLGSF
few | TRBD2 | TRBJ2-1 | TRBV20-1 | TGCAGTGCTAGCCGAGCGACTAGCGGATACAATGAGCAGTTCTTC | CSASRATSGYNEQFF
few | TRBD2 | TRBJ2-2 | TRBV12-3/TRBV12-4 | TGTGCCAGCAGTTCCGGGGGGGCCGGCGGGGAGCTGTTTTTT | CASSSGGAGGELFF
many | . | TRBJ2-1 | TRBV27 | TGTGCCAGCAGCTTGAGGGGGAGCTCCTACAATGAGCAGTTCTTC | CASSLRGSSYNEQFF
many | TRBD1 | TRBJ2-3 | TRBV5-1 | TGCGCCAGCAGCCAAATGACAGGGCTCACAGATACGCAGTATTTT | CASSQMTGLTDTQYF
few | . | TRBJ2-1 | TRBV2 | TGTGCCAGCAGCGTAGCTAGGAATGAGCAGTTCTTC | CASSVARNEQFF
few | . | TRBJ1-4 | TRBV12-3/TRBV12-4 | TGTGCCAGCAGTTCCCAACCACGATCTGAAAAACTGTTTTTT | CASSSQPRSEKLFF
. | . | TRBJ2-2 | TRBV29-1 | TGCAGCGTTGAGGATTATCTGGCCGGGGAGCTGTTTTTT | CSVEDYLAGELFF
many | . | TRBJ2-3 | TRBV5-1 | TGCGCCAGCAGCACGCGGACAGATACGCAGTATTTT | CASSTRTDTQYF
few | . | TRBJ2-1 | TRBV5-1 | TGCGCCAGCAGCTTCTCATACTACCGGGACTTACAGAATGAGCAGTTCTTC | CASSFSYYRDLQNEQFF
. | . | TRBJ2-6 | TRBV6-1 | TGTGCCAGCAGTGCCGATCTCTCTGGGGCCAACGTCCTGACTTTC | CASSADLSGANVLTF
few | . | TRBJ2-1 | TRBV6-5 | TGTGCCAGCAGTTACTTTGGACAGAGCTCCTACAATGAGCAGTTCTTC | CASSYFGQSSYNEQFF
many | . | TRBJ2-3 | TRBV29-1 | TGCAGCGTGAGGAGCGGTACTACTAGCACAGATACGCAGTATTTT | CSVRSGTTSTDTQYF
few | . | TRBJ2-5 | TRBV3-1 | TGTGCCAGCAGCCAAGGAGGGAACCCGGCCCCGTACTTC | CASSQGGNPAPYF
. | . | TRBJ2-5 | TRBV6-1 | TGTGCCAGCAGTGAAGAACAAGAGACCCAGTACTTC | CASSEEQETQYF
few | . | TRBJ1-1 | TRBV9 | TGTGCCAGCAGCGTCGCACCAGGAGGGAGGGAAGCTTTCTTT | CASSVAPGGREAFF
. | TRBD1 | TRBJ2-7 | TRBV29-1 | TGCAGCGTTTGGGACAGTATGTACGAGCAGTACTTC | CSVWDSMYEQYF
few | TRBD1 | TRBJ2-5 | TRBV28 | TGTGCCAGCACCGTAGGGGGCCGGGAGACCCAGTACTTC | CASTVGGRETQYF
. | TRBD2 | TRBJ2-5 | TRBV6-2/TRBV6-3 | TGTGCCAGCAGTTACTCCGTCGCTAGCGGGAGTCACCAAGAGACCCAGTACTTC | CASSYSVASGSHQETQYF
. | . | TRBJ2-1 | TRBV6-2/TRBV6-3 | TGTGCCAGCAGTTACGGCGAGACTGAGCAGTTCTTC | CASSYGETEQFF
. | . | TRBJ1-1 | TRBV15 | TGTGCCACCAGCAGAGACCAGGGGCAAGCTTTCTTT | CATSRDQGQAFF
few | . | TRBJ2-2 | TRBV15 | TGTGCCACCCGGAGGAGCAGGGGTTACACCGGGGAGCTGTTTTTT | CATRRSRGYTGELFF
. | . | TRBJ2-5 | TRBV6-6 | TGTGCCAGCAGTTACTCTCGACGGGAGACCCAGTACTTC | CASSYSRRETQYF
few | TRBD2 | TRBJ2-1 | TRBV29-1 | TGCAGCGTTGAGACTAGCGGGGGCAATGAGCAGTTCTTC | CSVETSGGNEQFF